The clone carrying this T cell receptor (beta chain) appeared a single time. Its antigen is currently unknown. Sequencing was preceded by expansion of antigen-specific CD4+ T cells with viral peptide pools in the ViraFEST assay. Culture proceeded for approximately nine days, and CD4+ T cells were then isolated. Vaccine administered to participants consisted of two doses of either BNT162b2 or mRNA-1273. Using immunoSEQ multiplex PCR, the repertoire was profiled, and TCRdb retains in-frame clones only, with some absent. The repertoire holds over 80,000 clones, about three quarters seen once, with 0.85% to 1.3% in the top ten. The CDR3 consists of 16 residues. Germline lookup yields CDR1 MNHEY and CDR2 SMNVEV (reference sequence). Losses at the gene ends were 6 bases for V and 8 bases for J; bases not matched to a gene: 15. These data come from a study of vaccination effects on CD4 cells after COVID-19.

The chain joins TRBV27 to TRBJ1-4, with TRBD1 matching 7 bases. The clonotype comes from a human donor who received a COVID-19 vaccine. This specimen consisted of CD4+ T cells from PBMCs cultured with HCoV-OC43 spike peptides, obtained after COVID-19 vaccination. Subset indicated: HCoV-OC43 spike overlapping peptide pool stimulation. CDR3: CASSPPGAGGKEKLFF. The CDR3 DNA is TGTGCCAGCAGCCCTCCCGGCGCAGGGGGAAAAGAAAAACTGTTTTTT.